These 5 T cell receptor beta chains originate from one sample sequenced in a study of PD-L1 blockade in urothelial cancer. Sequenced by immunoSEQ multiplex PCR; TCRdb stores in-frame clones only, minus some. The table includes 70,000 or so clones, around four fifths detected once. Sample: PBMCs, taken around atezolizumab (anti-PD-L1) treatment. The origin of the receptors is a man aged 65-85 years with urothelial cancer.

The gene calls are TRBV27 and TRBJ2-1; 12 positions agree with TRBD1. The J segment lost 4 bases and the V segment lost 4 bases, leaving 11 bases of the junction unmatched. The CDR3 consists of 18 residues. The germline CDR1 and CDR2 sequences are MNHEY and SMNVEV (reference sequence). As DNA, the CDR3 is TGTGCCAGCAGTTCCGGGACAGGGGGCGGGAGAAATTACAATGAGCAGTTCTTC. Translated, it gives CASSSGTGGGRNYNEQFF.

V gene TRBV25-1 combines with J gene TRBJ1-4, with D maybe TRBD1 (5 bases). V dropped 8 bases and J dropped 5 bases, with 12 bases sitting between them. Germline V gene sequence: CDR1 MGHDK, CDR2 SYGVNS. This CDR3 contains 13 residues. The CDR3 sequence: CASGPRGNEKLFF. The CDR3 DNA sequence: TGTGCCAGCGGCCCAAGGGGAAATGAAAAACTGTTTTTT.

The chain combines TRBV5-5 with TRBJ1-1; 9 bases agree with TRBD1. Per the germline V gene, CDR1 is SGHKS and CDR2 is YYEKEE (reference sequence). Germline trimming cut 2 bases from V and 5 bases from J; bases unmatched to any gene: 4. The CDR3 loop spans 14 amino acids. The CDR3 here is CASSLVDRGTEAFF. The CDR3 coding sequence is TGTGCCAGCAGCTTAGTTGACAGGGGGACTGAAGCTTTCTTT.

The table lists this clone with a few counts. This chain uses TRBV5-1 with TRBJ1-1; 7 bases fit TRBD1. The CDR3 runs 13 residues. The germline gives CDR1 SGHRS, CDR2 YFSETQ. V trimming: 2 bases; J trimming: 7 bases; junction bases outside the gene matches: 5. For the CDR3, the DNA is TGCGCCAGCAGCTTAGGACAGGTTAATGAAGCTTTCTTT. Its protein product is CASSLGQVNEAFF.

CDR3 nucleotide sequence: TGTGCCAGCAGCCTCGGGACAGATACCGGGGAGCTGTTTTTT. It encodes CASSLGTDTGELFF. The chain has TRBV7-6 and TRBJ2-2; 7 nucleotides agree with TRBD1. From germline, CDR1 is SGHVS and CDR2 FNYEAQ. Trimming cost V 5 bases and J 5 bases; bases outside gene matches: 5. The CDR3 extends over 14 amino acids.